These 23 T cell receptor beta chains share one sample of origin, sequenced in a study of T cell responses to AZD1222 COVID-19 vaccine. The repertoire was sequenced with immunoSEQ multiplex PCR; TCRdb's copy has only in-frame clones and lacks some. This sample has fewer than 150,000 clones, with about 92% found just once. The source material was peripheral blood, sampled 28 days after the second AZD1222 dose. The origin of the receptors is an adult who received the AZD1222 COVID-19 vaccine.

DNA for the CDR3: TGTGCCAGTAGTATAGGTAGCGGGAAGAACACCGGGGAGCTGTTTTTT. It translates to CASSIGSGKNTGELFF. The chain has TRBV19 and TRBJ2-2; 8 bases line up with TRBD2. CDR1 is LNHDA and CDR2 is SQIVND in the germline V gene (reference sequence). The CDR3 sequence is 16 residues long. V gave up 1 base and J gave up 1 base; unmatched junction bases: 2.

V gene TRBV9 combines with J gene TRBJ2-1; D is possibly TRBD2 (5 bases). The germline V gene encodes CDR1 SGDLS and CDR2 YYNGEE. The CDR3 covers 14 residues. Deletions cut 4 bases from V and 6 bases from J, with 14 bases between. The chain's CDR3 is CASSPRTGINEQFF. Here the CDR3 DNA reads TGTGCCAGCAGCCCTCGTACGGGGATCAATGAGCAGTTCTTC. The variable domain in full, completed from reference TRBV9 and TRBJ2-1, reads DSGVTQTPKHLITATGQRVTLRCSPRSGDLSVYWYQQSLDQGLQFLIQYYNGEERAKGNILERFSAQQFPDLHSELNLSSLELGDSALYFCASSPRTGINEQFFGPGTRLTVL.

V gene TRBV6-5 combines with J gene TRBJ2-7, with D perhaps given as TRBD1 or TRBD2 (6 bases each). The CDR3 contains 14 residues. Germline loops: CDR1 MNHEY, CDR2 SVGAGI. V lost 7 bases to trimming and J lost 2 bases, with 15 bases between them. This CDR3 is CASTVGGGTYEQYF. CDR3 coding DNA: TGTGCCAGCACCGTGGGGGGCGGAACCTACGAGCAGTACTTC.

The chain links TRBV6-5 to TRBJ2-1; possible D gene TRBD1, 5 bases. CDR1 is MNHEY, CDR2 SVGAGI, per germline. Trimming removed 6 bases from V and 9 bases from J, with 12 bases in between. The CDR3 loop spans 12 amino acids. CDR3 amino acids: CASSFPGSEQFF. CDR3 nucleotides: TGTGCCAGCAGCTTCCCAGGGTCTGAGCAGTTCTTC.

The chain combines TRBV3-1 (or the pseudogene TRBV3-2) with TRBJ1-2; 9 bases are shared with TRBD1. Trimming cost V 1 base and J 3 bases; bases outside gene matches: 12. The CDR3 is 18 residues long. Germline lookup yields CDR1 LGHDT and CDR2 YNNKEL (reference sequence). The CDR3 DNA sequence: TGTGCCAGCAGCCAAGCCGGAGAACAGGGGGCGTGGGACTATGGCTACACCTTC. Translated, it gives CASSQAGEQGAWDYGYTF.

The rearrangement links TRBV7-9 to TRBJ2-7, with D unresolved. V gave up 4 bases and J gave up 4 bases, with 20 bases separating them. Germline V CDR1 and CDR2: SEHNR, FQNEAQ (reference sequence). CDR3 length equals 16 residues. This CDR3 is CASSSNDLSVHYEQYF. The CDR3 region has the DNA TGTGCCAGCAGCTCTAATGACTTATCGGTCCATTACGAGCAGTACTTC.

The CDR3 is CASSQDGGEQYF. The CDR3 region has the DNA TGCGCCAGCAGCCAAGATGGGGGGGAACAGTACTTC. V is TRBV4-1 and J is TRBJ2-7; 7 nucleotides line up with TRBD2. V lost 0 bases, J lost 10 bases, and 3 bases stayed unmatched. In germline, CDR1 is MGHRA, CDR2 YSYEKL. CDR3 length: 12 amino acids.

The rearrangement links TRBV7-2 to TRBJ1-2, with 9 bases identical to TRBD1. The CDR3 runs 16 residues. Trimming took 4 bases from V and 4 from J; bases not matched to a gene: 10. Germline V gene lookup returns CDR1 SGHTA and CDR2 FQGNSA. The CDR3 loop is CASSSSGTGTRYGYTF. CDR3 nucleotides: TGTGCCAGCAGCTCCTCCGGGACAGGGACGCGCTATGGCTACACCTTC.

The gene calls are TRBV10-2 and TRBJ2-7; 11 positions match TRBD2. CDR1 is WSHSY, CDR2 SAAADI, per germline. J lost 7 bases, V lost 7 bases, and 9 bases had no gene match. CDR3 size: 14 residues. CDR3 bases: TGCGCCAGCAAGGTACTAGCGGGAGTTGAGGAGCAGTACTTC. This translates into CASKVLAGVEEQYF.

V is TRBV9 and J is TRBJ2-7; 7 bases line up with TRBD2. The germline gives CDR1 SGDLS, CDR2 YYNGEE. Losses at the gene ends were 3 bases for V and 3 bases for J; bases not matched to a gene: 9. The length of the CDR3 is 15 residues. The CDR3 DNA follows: TGTGCCAGCAGCGCGAACTGGGGGGGTCGCTACGAGCAGTACTTC. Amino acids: CASSANWGGRYEQYF.

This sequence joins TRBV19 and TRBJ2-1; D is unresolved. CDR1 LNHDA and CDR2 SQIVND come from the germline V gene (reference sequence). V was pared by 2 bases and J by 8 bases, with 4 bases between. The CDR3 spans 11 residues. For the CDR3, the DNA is TGTGCCAGTAGTATATCATATGAGCAGTTCTTC. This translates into CASSISYEQFF.

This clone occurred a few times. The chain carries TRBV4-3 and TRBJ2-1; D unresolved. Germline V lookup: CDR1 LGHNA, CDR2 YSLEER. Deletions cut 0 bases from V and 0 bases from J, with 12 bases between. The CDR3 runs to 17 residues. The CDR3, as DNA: TGCGCCAGCAGCCAAGAATTCGACTCGAGCTCCTACAATGAGCAGTTCTTC. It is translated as CASSQEFDSSSYNEQFF.

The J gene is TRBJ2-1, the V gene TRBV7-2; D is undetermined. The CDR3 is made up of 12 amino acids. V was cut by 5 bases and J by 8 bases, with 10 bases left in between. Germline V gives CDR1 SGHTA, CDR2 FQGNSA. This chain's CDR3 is CASSIPSHEQFF. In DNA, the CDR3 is TGTGCCAGCAGCATACCCTCACATGAGCAGTTCTTC.

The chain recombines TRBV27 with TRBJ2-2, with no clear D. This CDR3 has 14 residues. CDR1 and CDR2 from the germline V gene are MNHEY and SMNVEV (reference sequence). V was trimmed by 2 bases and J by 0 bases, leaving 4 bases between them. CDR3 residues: CASSLGSNTGELFF. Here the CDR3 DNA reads TGTGCCAGCAGTTTAGGGTCGAACACCGGGGAGCTGTTTTTT.

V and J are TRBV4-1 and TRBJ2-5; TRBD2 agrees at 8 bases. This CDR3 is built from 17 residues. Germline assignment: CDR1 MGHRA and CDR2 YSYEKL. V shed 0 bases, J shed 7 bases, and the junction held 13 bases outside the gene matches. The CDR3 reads CASSQDQGRGALGTQYF. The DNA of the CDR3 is TGCGCCAGCAGCCAAGATCAGGGGCGGGGGGCCCTTGGGACCCAGTACTTC.

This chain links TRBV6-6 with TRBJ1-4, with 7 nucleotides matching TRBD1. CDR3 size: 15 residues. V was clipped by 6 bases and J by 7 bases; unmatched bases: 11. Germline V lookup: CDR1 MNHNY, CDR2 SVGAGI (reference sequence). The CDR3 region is CASRTLGQEAEKLFF. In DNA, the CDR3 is TGTGCCAGCAGAACCCTAGGACAGGAGGCTGAAAAACTGTTTTTT.

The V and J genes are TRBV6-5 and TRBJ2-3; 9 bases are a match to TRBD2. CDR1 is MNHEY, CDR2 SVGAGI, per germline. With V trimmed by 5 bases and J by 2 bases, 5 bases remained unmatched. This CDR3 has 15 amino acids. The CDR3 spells CASSISGGTTDTQYF. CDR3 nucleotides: TGTGCCAGCAGTATTAGCGGGGGCACCACAGATACGCAGTATTTT.

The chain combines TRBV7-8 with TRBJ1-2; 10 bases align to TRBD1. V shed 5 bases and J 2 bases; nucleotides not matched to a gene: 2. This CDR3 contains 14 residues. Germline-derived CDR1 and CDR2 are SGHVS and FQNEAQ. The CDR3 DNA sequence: TGTGCCAGCAGCCCGGACAGGGGGAACTATGGCTACACCTTC. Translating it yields CASSPDRGNYGYTF. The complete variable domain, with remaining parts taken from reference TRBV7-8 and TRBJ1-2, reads GAGVSQSPRYKVAKRGQDVALRCDPISGHVSLFWYQQALGQGPEFLTYFQNEAQLDKSGLPSDRFFAERPEGSVSTLKIQRTQQEDSAVYLCASSPDRGNYGYTFGSGTRLTVV.

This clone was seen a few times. This CDR3 reads CASSQVAGGLGEQFF. CDR3 nucleotides: TGTGCCAGCAGCCAAGTAGCGGGGGGCCTCGGAGAGCAGTTCTTC. V usage is TRBV14 and J usage is TRBJ2-1, with TRBD2 matching 10 bases. This CDR3 has 15 amino acids. V shed 1 base, J shed 10 bases, and the junction held 7 bases outside the gene matches. Germline loops: CDR1 SGHDN, CDR2 FVKESK.

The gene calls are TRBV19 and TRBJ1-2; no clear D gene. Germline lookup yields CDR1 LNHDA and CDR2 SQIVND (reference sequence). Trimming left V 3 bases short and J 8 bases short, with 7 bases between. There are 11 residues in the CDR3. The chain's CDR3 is CASSMGFGYTF. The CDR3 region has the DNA TGTGCCAGTAGTATGGGGTTCGGCTACACCTTC.

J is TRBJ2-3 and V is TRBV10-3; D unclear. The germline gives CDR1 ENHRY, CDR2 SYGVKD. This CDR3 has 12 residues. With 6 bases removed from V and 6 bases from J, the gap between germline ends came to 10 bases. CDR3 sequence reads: CAISPAEDTQYF. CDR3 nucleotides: TGTGCCATCAGCCCCGCGGAGGATACGCAGTATTTT.

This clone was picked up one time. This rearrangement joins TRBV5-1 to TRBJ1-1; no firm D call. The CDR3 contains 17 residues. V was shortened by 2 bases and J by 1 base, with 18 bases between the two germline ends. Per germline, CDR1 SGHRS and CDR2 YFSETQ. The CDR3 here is CASSFSTRTVANTEAFF. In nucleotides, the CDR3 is TGCGCCAGCAGCTTTTCCACCAGGACGGTGGCGAACACTGAAGCTTTCTTT.

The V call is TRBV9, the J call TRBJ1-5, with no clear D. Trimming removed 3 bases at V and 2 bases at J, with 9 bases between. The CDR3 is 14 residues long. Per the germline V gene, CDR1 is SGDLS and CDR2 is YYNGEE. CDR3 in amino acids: CASSADHGNQPQHF. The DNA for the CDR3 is TGTGCCAGCAGCGCCGACCACGGCAATCAGCCCCAGCATTTT.